This TCR beta chain was captured in a study of blood T cell repertoires in COVID-19. About the study: Donors in the United States, Italy and Spain gave samples during acute or convalescent COVID-19. The cDNA or gDNA used as material had been derived from T cells, B-cell-depleted T cells, or PBMCs.

Trimming cost V 3 bases and J 0 bases, with 9 bases left between them. The CDR3 is made up of 15 amino acids. Looked up from germline, CDR1 is LGHDT and CDR2 is YNNKEL (reference sequence). Source study methods: Estimation of nucleated cell counts relied on the amplification of reference gene primers. Here immunoSEQ multiplex PCR was the method, and the copy in TCRdb shows in-frame clones only, minus some. V and J calls and clone size are given by that table; D and trimming were obtained from the DNA. The data hold roughly 200,000 clones, with about 88% observed a single time. This clone was seen only once.

The genes are TRBV3-1 (or the pseudogene TRBV3-2) and TRBJ2-4; D perhaps matches TRBD1 (5 bases). Sequenced sample: peripheral blood. This TCR derives from a man between 35 and 55 years old with active or convalescent COVID-19. This CDR3 reads CASSHSGLAKNIQYF. CDR3 DNA: TGTGCCAGCAGCCACTCAGGGTTAGCCAAAAACATTCAGTACTTC.